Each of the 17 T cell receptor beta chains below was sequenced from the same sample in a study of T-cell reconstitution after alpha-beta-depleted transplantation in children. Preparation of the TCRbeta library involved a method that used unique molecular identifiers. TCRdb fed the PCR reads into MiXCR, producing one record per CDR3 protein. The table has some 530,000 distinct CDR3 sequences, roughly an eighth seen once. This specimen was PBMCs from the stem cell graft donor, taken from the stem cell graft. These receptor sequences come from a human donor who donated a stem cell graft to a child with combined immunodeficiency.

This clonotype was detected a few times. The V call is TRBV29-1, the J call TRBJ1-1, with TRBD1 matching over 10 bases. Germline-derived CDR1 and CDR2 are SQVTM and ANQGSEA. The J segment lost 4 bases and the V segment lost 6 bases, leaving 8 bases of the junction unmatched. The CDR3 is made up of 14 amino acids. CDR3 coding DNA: TGCAGCGTCCCGGGACAGGGGATGGGCACTGAAGCTTTCTTT. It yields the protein CSVPGQGMGTEAFF.

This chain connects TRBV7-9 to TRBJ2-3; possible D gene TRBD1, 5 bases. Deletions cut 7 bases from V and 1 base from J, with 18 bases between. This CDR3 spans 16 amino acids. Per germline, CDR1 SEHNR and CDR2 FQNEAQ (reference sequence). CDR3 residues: CASTPAGFLRTDTQYF. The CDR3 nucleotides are TGTGCCAGCACCCCCGCAGGGTTTCTCCGCACAGATACGCAGTATTTT.

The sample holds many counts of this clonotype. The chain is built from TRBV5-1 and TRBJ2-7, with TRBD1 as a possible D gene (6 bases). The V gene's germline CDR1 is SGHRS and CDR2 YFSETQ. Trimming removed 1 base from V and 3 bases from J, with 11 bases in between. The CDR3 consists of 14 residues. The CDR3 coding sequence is TGCGCCAGCAGCTTGTTCGGGACAAACTACGAGCAGTACTTC. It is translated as CASSLFGTNYEQYF.

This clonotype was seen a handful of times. The CDR3 nucleotides are TGTGCCAGCAGTTACTCGAGGACTAGCGCGTATGAACATAGGAATGAGCAGTTCTTC. Protein: CASSYSRTSAYEHRNEQFF. V usage is TRBV6-5 and J usage is TRBJ2-1, with 9 nucleotides matching TRBD2. The trim removed 0 bases at V and 7 bases at J, leaving 16 bases unmatched. The germline CDR1 and CDR2 sequences are MNHEY and SVGAGI. The length of the CDR3 is 19 residues.

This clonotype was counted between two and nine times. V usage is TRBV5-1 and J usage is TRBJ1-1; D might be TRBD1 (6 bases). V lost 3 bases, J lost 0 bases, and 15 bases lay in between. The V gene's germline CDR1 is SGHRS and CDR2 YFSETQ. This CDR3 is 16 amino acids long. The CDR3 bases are TGCGCCAGCAGCTGGGCTCTAACAGGGTTGAACACTGAAGCTTTCTTT. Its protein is CASSWALTGLNTEAFF.

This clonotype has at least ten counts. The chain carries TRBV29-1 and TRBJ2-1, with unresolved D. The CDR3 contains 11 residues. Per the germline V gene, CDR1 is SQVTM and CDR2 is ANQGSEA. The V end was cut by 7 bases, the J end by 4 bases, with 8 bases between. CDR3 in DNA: TGCAGCGCCGGGTCATACAATGAGCAGTTCTTC. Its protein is CSAGSYNEQFF.

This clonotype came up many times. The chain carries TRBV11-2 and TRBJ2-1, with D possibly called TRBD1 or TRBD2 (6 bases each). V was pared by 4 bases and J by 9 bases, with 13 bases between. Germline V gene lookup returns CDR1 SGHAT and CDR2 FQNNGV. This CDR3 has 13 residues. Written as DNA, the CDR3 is TGTGCCAGCAGCTGGGCCAAGGGGGGTGAGCAGTTCTTC. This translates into CASSWAKGGEQFF.

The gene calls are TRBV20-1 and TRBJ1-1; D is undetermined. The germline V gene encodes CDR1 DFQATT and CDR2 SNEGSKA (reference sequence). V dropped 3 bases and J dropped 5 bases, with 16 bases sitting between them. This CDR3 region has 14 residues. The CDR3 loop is CSAREAGRRTEAFF. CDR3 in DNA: TGCAGTGCTAGGGAGGCAGGCCGTAGGACTGAAGCTTTCTTT.

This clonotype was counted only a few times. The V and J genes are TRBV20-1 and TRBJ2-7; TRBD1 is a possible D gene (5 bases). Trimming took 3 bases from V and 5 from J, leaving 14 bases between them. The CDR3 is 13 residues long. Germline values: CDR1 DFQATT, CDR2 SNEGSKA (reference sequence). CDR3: CSARWQGGNEQYF. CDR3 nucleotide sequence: TGCAGTGCTAGGTGGCAGGGTGGGAACGAGCAGTACTTC.

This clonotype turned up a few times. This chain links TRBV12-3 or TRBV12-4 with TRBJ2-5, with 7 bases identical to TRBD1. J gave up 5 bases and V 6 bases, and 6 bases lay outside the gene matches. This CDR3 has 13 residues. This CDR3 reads CASRSRGFETQYF. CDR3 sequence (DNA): TGTGCCAGCAGGTCCAGGGGGTTTGAGACCCAGTACTTC.

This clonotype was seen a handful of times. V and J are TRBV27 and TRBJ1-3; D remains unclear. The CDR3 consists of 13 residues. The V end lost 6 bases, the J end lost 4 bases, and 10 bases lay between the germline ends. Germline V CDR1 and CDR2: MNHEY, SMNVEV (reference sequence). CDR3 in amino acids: CASSYNGGNTIYF. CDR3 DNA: TGTGCCAGCAGCTATAATGGAGGAAACACCATATATTTT.

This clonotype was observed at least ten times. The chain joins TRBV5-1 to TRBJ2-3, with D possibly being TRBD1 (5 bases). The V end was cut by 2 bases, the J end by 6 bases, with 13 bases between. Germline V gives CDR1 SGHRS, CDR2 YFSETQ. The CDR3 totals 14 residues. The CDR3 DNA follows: TGCGCCAGCAGCTTAAACCAGGGTGGGGATACGCAGTATTTT. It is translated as CASSLNQGGDTQYF.

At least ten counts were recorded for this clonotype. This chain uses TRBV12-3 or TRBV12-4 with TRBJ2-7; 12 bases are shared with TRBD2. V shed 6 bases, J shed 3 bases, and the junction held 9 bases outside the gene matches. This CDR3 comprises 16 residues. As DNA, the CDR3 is TGTGCCAGCAGCCACAGACTAGCGGGGGCTCTCTACGAGCAGTACTTC. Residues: CASSHRLAGALYEQYF.

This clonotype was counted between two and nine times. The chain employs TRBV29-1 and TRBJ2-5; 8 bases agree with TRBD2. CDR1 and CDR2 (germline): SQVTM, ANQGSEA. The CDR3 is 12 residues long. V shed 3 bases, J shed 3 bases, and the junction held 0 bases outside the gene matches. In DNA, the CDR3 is TGCAGCGTTGACGGGGGGGAAGAGACCCAGTACTTC. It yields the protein CSVDGGEETQYF.

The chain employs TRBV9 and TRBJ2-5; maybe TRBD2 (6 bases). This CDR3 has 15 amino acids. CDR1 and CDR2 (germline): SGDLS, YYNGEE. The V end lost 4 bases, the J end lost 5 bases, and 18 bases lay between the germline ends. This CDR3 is CASSPQVLAMETQYF. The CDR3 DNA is TGTGCCAGCAGCCCCCAGGTACTAGCCATGGAGACCCAGTACTTC.

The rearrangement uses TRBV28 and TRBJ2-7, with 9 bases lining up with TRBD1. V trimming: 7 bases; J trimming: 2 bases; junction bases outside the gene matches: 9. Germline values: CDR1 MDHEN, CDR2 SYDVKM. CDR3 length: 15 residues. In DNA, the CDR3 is TGTGCCAGCACCCCGGACAGGGGAGGTCCCTACGAGCAGTACTTC. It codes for CASTPDRGGPYEQYF.

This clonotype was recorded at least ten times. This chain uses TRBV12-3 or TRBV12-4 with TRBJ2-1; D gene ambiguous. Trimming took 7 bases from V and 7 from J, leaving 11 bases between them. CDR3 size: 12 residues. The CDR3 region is CASKLEWNEQFF. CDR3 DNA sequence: TGTGCCAGCAAATTAGAGTGGAATGAGCAGTTCTTC.